These T cell receptor beta chains were read from a single sample in a study of cytomegalovirus exposure and HLA in healthy donors. Sequencing was performed with immunoSEQ multiplex PCR; in TCRdb, only in-frame clones are kept and a portion is missing. The sample has 150,000 to 200,000 clones, 75% to 80% seen once. The sequenced material came from PBMCs. These TCRs come from a woman in her twenties or thirties in good health and CMV-seropositive. The CDR3 runs from the conserved cysteine through the conserved F or W. Fields, in order: CDR3 length, J gene, D gene, V gene, clone size, CDR3 DNA, CDR3 protein. A D gene is named only where the DNA matches it firmly. The size of a clone is reported for some rows only, either as once, few or many, or as a class for expanded clones.

>18|TRBJ2-6|TRBD1|TRBV9|.
TGTGCCAGCAGCTCCCGGGACAGGGAGCGGTCTGGGGCCAACGTCCTGACTTTC
CASSSRDRERSGANVLTF
>16|TRBJ2-2|.|TRBV4-3|.
TGCGCCAGCAGCGAAGACATAGCGCGGGGCACCGGGGAGCTGTTTTTT
CASSEDIARGTGELFF
>12|TRBJ1-3|.|TRBV7-9|.
TGTGCCAGCAGCCCGAATACAGACACCATATATTTT
CASSPNTDTIYF
>14|TRBJ2-1|.|TRBV11-3|.
TGTGCCAGCAGCTTCCAGGGGCCCCACAATGAGCAGTTCTTC
CASSFQGPHNEQFF
>14|TRBJ2-1|TRBD2|TRBV7-8|.
TGTGCCAGCAGCCCGGGACTAGCGGGACTTGAGCAGTTCTTC
CASSPGLAGLEQFF
>15|TRBJ1-1|.|TRBV7-2|.
TGTGCCAGCAGCTTAGGTAGGGTGGGAGGAACTGAAGCTTTCTTT
CASSLGRVGGTEAFF
>14|TRBJ1-6|.|TRBV6-5|.
TGTGCCAGCACCCGGACAGCATATAATTCACCCCTCCACTTT
CASTRTAYNSPLHF
>16|TRBJ2-7|TRBD2|TRBV27|.
TGTGCCAGCAGTTTAAGCCGACTAGCGACGACGAGAGAGCAGTACTTC
CASSLSRLATTREQYF
>13|TRBJ1-1|TRBD1|TRBV7-9|.
TGTTCCAGCAGCATAGGACAGGGCGCTGAAGCTTTCTTT
CSSSIGQGAEAFF
>15|TRBJ1-1|.|TRBV18|.
TGTGCCAGCTCACCCACCAGGGGAATCAACACTGAAGCTTTCTTT
CASSPTRGINTEAFF
>12|TRBJ2-5|.|TRBV27|.
TGTGCCAGCAGTTCCCCACTAAAGACCCAGTACTTC
CASSSPLKTQYF
>16|TRBJ1-2|TRBD1|TRBV2|.
TGTGCCAGCAGGTCGGGACAGGGGGGGCTTAACTATGGCTACACCTTC
CASRSGQGGLNYGYTF
>16|TRBJ1-2|.|TRBV28|.
TGTGCCAGCTGTTTCGGGACACGGATAGCTAACTATGGCTACACCTTC
CASCFGTRIANYGYTF
>16|TRBJ2-5|TRBD1|TRBV7-2|.
TGTGCCAGCAGCTTAGGACAGGGTGTATACCAAGAGACCCAGTACTTC
CASSLGQGVYQETQYF
>21|TRBJ1-3|TRBD1|TRBV4-2|.
TGTGCCAGCAGCCAAGATCGGAGACAGGGGGAAAGATCCGGCTCTGGAAACACCATATATTTT
CASSQDRRQGERSGSGNTIYF
>13|TRBJ2-7|.|TRBV10-2|.
TGCGCCAGCGGGGCGGCGCCATCCTACGAGCAGTACTTC
CASGAAPSYEQYF
>15|TRBJ2-1|TRBD2|TRBV15|.
TGTGCCACCAGCGGTACCGGGACTACCTACAATGAGCAGTTCTTC
CATSGTGTTYNEQFF
>13|TRBJ1-5|TRBD1|TRBV28|few
TGTGCCAGCAGAGACAGGGGCAATCAGCCCCAGCATTTT
CASRDRGNQPQHF
>15|TRBJ2-1|.|TRBV4-1|.
TGCGCCAGCAGCCATCTACCTAGCGAGACCAATGAGCAGTTCTTC
CASSHLPSETNEQFF
>15|TRBJ2-7|TRBD2|TRBV5-1|once
TGCGCCAGCAGCTTGGTGGCGGGAGGGCTCCACGAGCAGTACTTC
CASSLVAGGLHEQYF
>14|TRBJ1-1|.|TRBV5-1|.
TGCGCCAGCAGCTCTCGGGGAGAGAACACTGAAGCTTTCTTT
CASSSRGENTEAFF
>14|TRBJ2-7|.|TRBV21-1|.
TGTGCCAGCAGCAAGCCGCTTCTAACCTACGAGCAGTACTTC
CASSKPLLTYEQYF
>14|TRBJ1-5|.|TRBV7-2|.
TGTGCCAGCAGCCGAGCCCTTAGGGGACAGCCCCAGCATTTT
CASSRALRGQPQHF
>15|TRBJ2-1|TRBD1|TRBV6-5|.
TGTGCCAGCAGTTCCTCTGGGACAGGGGGCAATGAGCAGTTCTTC
CASSSSGTGGNEQFF
>16|TRBJ1-2|.|TRBV2|.
TGTGCCAGCAATAGCGTACAGCGAGGGCATAACTATGGCTACACCTTC
CASNSVQRGHNYGYTF
>15|TRBJ2-5|TRBD2|TRBV7-9|.
TGTGCCAGCAGCTTAAGGGGACTAGGCCTGGAGACCCAGTACTTC
CASSLRGLGLETQYF
>15|TRBJ2-3|.|TRBV10-2|.
TGCGCCAGCGAAAGCCGCGCGGGGACCACAGATACGCAGTATTTT
CASESRAGTTDTQYF
>18|TRBJ1-3|.|TRBV7-9|once
TGTGCCAGCAGCAGGGCGCCTACTACGGGGGGCTCAGGAAACACCATATATTTT
CASSRAPTTGGSGNTIYF
>12|TRBJ1-2|.|TRBV29-1|.
TGCAGCGTTGTCACTACTAACTATGGCTACACCTTC
CSVVTTNYGYTF
>13|TRBJ1-4|.|TRBV5-1|.
TGCGCCAGCAGCTTCGCTAGCTCGGAAAAACTGTTTTTT
CASSFASSEKLFF
>13|TRBJ2-7|.|TRBV5-1|once
TGCGCCAGCAGCTTGGGCGGCGGCTACGAGCAGTACTTC
CASSLGGGYEQYF
>16|TRBJ1-5|TRBD1|TRBV30|.
TGTGCCCGGCCTAAGAGACAGGGCTTTAGCAATCAGCCCCAGCATTTT
CARPKRQGFSNQPQHF
>11|TRBJ2-2|TRBD1|TRBV12-5|once
TGTGCTAGACAGGGGACCGGGGAGCTGTTTTTT
CARQGTGELFF
>15|TRBJ2-5|.|TRBV28|.
TGTGCCAGCAAACCGCACCAGGATCATCAAGAGACCCAGTACTTC
CASKPHQDHQETQYF
>15|TRBJ2-3|.|TRBV14|.
TGTGCCAGCAGCCCCGGTGATACTAGCACAGATACGCAGTATTTT
CASSPGDTSTDTQYF
>13|TRBJ2-1|.|TRBV11-3|.
TGTGCCAGCAGCACACAGTGGTTGGATGAGCAGTTCTTC
CASSTQWLDEQFF
>15|TRBJ2-1|TRBD2|TRBV7-3|.
TGTGCCAGCAGCTCTAGCGGGGGCTCCTACAATGAGCAGTTCTTC
CASSSSGGSYNEQFF
>13|TRBJ1-1|TRBD1|TRBV5-1|.
TGCGCCAGCAGCGTCACAGGGGGGACTGAAGCTTTCTTT
CASSVTGGTEAFF
>14|TRBJ1-3|.|TRBV7-8|.
TGTGCCAGCAGCTTAGACAGGGCTGGAAACACCATATATTTT
CASSLDRAGNTIYF
>14|TRBJ1-3|TRBD1|TRBV5-1|.
TGCGCCAGCAGCTCCACACAGGGGAGCAACACCATATATTTT
CASSSTQGSNTIYF
>16|TRBJ2-3|TRBD2|TRBV10-1|.
TGCGCCAGCAGTGAGCGGACTAGCGGGGGTCAAGATACGCAGTATTTT
CASSERTSGGQDTQYF